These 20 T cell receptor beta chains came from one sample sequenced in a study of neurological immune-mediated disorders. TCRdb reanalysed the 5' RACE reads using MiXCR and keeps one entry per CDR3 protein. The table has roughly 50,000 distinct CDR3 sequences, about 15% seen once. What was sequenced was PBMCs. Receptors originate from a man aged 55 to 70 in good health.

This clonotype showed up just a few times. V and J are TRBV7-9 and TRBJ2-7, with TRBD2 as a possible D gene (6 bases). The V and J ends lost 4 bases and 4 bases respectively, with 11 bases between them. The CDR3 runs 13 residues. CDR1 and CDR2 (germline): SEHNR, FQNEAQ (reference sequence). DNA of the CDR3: TGTGCCAGCAGCTCTGCGGGAAGATACGAGCAGTACTTC. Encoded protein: CASSSAGRYEQYF.

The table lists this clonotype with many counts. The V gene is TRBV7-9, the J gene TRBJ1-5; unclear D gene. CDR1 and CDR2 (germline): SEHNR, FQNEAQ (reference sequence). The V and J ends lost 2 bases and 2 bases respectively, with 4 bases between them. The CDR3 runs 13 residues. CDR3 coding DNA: TGTGCCAGCAGCTTACGCGGCAATCAGCCCCAGCATTTT. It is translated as CASSLRGNQPQHF.

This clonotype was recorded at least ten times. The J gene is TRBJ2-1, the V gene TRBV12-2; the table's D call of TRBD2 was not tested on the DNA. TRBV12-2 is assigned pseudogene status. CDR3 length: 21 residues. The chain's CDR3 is CASRPPGQGGGLAGEVNEQFF. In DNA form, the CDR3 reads TGTGCAAGTCGCCCCCCTGGACAGGGGGGGGGACTAGCGGGAGAAGTAAATGAGCAGTTCTTC.

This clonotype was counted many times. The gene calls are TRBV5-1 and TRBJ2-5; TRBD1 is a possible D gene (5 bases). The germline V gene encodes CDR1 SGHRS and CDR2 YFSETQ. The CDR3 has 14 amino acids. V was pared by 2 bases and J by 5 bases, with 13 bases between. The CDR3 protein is CASSLSGAQETQYF. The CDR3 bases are TGCGCCAGCAGCTTAAGTGGGGCCCAGGAGACCCAGTACTTC.

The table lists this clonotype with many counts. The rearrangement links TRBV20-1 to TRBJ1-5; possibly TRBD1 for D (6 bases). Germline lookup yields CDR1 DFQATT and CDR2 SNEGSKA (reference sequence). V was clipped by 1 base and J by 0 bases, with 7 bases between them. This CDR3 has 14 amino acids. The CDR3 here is CSARGQASNQPQHF. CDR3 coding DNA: TGCAGTGCTAGAGGACAGGCTAGCAATCAGCCCCAGCATTTT.

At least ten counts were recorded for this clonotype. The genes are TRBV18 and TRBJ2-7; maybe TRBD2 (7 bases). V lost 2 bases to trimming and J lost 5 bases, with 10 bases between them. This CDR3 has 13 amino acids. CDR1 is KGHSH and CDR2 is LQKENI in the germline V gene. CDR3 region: CASSPSGGDEQYF. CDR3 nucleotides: TGTGCCAGCTCACCATCGGGGGGCGACGAGCAGTACTTC.

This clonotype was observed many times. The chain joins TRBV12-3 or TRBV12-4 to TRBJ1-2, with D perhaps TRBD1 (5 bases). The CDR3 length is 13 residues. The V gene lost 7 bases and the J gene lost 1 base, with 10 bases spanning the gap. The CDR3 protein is CASTFDSNYGYTF. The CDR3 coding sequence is TGTGCCAGCACATTCGACAGTAACTATGGCTACACCTTC.

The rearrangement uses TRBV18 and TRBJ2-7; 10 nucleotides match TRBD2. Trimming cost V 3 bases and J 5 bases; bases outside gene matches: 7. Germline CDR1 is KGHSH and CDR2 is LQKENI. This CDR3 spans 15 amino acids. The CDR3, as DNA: TGTGCCAGCTCACCGACACTAGCGGGATGGGACGAGCAGTACTTC. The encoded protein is CASSPTLAGWDEQYF. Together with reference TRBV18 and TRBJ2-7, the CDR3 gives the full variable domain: NAGVMQNPRHLVRRRGQEARLRCSPMKGHSHVYWYRQLPEEGLKFMVYLQKENIIDESGMPKERFSAEFPKEGPSILRIQQVVRGDSAAYFCASSPTLAGWDEQYFGPGTRLTVT.

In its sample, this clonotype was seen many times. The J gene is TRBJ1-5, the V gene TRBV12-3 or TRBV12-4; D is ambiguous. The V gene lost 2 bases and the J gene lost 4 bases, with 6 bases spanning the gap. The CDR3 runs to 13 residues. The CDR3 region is CASSLKRNQPQHF. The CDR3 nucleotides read TGTGCCAGCAGTTTAAAGAGAAATCAGCCCCAGCATTTT.

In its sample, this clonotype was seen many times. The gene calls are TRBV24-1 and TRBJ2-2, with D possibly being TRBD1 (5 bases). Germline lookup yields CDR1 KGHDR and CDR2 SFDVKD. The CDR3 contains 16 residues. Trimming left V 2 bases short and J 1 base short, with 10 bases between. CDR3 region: CATSDSQQGNTGELFF. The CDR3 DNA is TGTGCCACCAGTGATTCACAGCAGGGGAACACCGGGGAGCTGTTTTTT.

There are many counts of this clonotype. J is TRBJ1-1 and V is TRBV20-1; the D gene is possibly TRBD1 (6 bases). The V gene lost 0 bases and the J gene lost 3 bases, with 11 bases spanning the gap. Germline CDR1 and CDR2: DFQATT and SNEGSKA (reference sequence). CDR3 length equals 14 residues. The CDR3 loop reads CSARDEKGDTEAFF. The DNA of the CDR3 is TGCAGTGCTAGAGATGAGAAGGGGGACACTGAAGCTTTCTTT.

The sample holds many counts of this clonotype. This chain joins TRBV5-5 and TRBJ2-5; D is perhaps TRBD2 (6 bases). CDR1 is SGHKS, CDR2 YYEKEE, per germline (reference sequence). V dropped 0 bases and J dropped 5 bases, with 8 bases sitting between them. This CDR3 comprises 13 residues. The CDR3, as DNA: TGTGCCAGCAGCTTGGTGGGAGGCGAGACCCAGTACTTC. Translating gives CASSLVGGETQYF.

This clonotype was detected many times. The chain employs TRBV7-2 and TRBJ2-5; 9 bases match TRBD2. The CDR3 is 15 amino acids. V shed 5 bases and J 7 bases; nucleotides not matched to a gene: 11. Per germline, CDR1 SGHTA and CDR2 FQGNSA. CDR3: CASSGPSGMGGTQYF. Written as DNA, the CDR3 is TGTGCCAGCAGCGGACCTAGCGGGATGGGGGGGACCCAGTACTTC.

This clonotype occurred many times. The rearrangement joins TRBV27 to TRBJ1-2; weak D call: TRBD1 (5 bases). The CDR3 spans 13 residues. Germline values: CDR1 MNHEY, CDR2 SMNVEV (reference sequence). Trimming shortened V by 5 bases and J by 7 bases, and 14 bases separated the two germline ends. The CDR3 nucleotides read TGTGCCAGCAGTCCCCCCGGGGGAGGTGGCTACACCTTC. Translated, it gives CASSPPGGGGYTF.

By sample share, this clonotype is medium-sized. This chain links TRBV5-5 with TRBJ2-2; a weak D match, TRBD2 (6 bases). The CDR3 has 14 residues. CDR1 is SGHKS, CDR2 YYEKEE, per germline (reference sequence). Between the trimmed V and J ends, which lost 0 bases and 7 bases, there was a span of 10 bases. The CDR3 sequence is CASSLDLGGGELFF. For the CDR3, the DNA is TGTGCCAGCAGCTTGGATTTGGGGGGCGGGGAGCTGTTTTTT.

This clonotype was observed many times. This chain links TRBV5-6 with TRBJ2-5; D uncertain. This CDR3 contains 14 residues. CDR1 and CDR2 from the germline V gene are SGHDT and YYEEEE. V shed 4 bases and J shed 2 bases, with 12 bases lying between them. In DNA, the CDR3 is TGTGCCAGCAGCCTGGTGGCAAATCAAGAGACCCAGTACTTC. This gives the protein CASSLVANQETQYF.

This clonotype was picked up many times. The CDR3 region is CATSDHTGGDTGELFF. The CDR3 DNA reads TGTGCCACCAGTGATCATACAGGGGGGGACACCGGGGAGCTGTTTTTT. This rearrangement joins TRBV24-1 to TRBJ2-2; maybe TRBD1 (8 bases). The germline CDR1 and CDR2 sequences are KGHDR and SFDVKD. Between the trimmed V and J ends, which lost 3 bases and 3 bases, there was a span of 13 bases. This CDR3 is built from 16 residues.

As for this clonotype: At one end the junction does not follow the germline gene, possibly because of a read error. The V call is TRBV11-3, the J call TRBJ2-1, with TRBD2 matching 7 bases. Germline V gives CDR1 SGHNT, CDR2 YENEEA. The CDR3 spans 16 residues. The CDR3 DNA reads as TGTGCCAGCAGCTCTGTAAGCGGGAAGGGGTCGAGTGAGCGGTTCTTC. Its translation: CASSSVSGKGSSERFF.

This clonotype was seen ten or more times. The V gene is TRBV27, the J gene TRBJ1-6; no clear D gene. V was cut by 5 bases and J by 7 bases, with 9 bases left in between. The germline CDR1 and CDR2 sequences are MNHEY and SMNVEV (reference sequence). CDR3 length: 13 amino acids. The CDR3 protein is CASSTFGNSPLHF. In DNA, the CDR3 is TGTGCCAGCAGTACTTTTGGCAATTCACCCCTCCACTTT.

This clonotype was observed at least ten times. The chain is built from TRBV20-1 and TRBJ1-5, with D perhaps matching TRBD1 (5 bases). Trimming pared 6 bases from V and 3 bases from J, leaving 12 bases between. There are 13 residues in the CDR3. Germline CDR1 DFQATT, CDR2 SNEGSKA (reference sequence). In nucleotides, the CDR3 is TGCAGTGCACCAACAGGATACAATCAGCCCCAGCATTTT. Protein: CSAPTGYNQPQHF.